The clone carrying this TCR beta chain ranks as medium-sized. Its antigen is unknown. Previously described methods and listed TCR primers were employed for the bulk TCR libraries. MiXCR, run by TCRdb on the PCR reads, gives a single entry per CDR3 protein. The sample has about 9,700 distinct CDR3 sequences; roughly a sixth are singletons. CDR1 MNHNS and CDR2 SASEGT come from the germline V gene. Trimming shortened V by 1 base and J by 8 bases, and 19 bases separated the two germline ends. There are 16 residues in the CDR3. These data come from a study of molecular identifiers for immune sequencing clone quantification. Study-wide findings and caveats: Single-cell amounts of spiked Jurkat TCR RNA were reportedly detectable among over 750,000 naive cells.

Each library that profiled naive CD8 cells came from about 20,000 to 1,000,000 sorted cells with 10%, 30% or 50% RNA. For naive CD8 T cells, sorting used the CD8+CD4-CCR7+CD45RA+ phenotype. The sample consisted of naive CD8+ T cells from blood, with Jurkat cell RNA spiked in. The subset is: FACS-sorted CD8+CD4-CCR7+CD45RA+ naive T cells. The sequence was obtained from a human donor in good health. Some libraries in this study had Jurkat cell RNA spiked in. The chain has TRBV6-1 and TRBJ2-3, with D perhaps being TRBD1 or TRBD2 (5 bases each). The CDR3 sequence: CASSEEKGREIATQYF. The CDR3 nucleotides read TGTGCCAGCAGTGAAGAAAAGGGACGGGAAATTGCTACGCAGTATTTT.